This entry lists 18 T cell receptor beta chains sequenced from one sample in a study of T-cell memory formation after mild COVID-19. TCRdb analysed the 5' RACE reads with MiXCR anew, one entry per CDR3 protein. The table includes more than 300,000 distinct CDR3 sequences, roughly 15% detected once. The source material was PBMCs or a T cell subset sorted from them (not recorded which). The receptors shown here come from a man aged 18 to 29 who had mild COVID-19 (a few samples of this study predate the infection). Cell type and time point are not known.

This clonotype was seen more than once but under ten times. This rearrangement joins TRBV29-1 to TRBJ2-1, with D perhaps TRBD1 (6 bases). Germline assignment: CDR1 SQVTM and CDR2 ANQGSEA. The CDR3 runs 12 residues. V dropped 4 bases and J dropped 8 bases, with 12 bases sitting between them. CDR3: CSVASYRDEQFF. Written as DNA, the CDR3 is TGCAGCGTTGCCAGCTACAGGGATGAGCAGTTCTTC.

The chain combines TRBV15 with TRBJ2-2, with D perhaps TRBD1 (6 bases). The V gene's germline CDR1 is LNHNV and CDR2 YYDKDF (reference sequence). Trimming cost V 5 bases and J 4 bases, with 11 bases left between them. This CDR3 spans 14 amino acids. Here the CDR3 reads CATSFGQITGELFF. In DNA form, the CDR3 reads TGTGCCACCAGCTTTGGACAGATCACCGGGGAGCTGTTTTTT.

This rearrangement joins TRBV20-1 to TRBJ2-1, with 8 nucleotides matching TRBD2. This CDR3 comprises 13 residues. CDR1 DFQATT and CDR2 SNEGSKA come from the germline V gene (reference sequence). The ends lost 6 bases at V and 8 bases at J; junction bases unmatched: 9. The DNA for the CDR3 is TGCAGTGCCAGCGGGGGAGTGGGCGATGAGCAGTTCTTC. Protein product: CSASGGVGDEQFF.

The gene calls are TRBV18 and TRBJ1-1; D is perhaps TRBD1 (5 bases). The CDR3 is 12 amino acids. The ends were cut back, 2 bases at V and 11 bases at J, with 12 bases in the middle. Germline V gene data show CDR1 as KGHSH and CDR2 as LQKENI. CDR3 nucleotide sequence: TGTGCCAGCTCACCAAGGGACTACGAGGCTTTCTTT. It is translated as CASSPRDYEAFF.

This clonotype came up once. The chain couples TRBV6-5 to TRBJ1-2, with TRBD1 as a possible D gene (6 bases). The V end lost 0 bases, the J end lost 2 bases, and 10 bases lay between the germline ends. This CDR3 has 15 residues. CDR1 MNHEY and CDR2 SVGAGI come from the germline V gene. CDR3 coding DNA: TGTGCCAGCAGTTACTCTCGGGGGGCGAACTATGGCTACACCTTC. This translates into CASSYSRGANYGYTF.

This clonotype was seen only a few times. The CDR3 coding sequence is TGTGCCAGCAGTTACAGGGGGCTGGGGACCCAGTACTTC. This encodes CASSYRGLGTQYF. The rearrangement uses TRBV6-5 and TRBJ2-5; 7 nucleotides agree with TRBD1. Unmatched junction bases numbered 4, after V lost 2 bases and J lost 7 bases. Germline V CDR1 and CDR2: MNHEY, SVGAGI. CDR3 length: 13 residues.

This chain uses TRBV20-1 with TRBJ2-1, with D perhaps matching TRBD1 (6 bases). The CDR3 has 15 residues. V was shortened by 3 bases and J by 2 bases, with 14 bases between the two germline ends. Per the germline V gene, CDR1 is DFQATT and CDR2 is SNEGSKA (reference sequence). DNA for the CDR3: TGCAGTGCTAGCCCCGGGACACCCCCCTACAATGAGCAGTTCTTC. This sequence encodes CSASPGTPPYNEQFF.

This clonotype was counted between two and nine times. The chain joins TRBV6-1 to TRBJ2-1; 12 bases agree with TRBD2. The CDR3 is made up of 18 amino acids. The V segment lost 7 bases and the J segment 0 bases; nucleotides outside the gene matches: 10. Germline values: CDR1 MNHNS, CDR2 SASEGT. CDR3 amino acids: CASTRLAGVGSSYNEQFF. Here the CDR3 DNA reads TGTGCCAGCACCCGACTAGCGGGGGTAGGGAGCTCCTACAATGAGCAGTTCTTC.

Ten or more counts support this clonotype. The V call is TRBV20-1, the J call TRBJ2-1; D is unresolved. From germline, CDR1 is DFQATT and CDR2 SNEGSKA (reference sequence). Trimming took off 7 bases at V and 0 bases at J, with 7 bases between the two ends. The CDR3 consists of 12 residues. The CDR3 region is CSESGSYNEQFF. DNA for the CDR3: TGCAGTGAAAGTGGCTCCTACAATGAGCAGTTCTTC.

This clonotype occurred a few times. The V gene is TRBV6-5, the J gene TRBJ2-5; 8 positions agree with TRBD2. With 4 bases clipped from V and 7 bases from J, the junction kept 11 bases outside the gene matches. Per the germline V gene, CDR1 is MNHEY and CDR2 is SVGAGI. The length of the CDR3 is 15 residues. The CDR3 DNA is TGTGCCAGCAGTTTAGAGTCCGGGACTAGTGGGACCCAGTACTTC. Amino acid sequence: CASSLESGTSGTQYF.

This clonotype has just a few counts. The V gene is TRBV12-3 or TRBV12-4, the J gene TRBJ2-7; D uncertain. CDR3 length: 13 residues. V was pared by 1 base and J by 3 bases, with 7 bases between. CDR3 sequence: CASSLDTNYEQYF. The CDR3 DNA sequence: TGTGCCAGCAGTTTAGACACAAACTACGAGCAGTACTTC.

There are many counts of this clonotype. The chain's CDR3 is CASSQEIPRDRREQFF. CDR3 nucleotide sequence: TGCGCCAGCAGCCAAGAAATCCCCCGTGACAGGCGTGAGCAGTTCTTC. V gene TRBV4-1 combines with J gene TRBJ2-1; the D gene is possibly TRBD1 (6 bases). This CDR3 spans 16 amino acids. Trimming took off 0 bases at V and 9 bases at J, with 18 bases between the two ends. Germline loops: CDR1 MGHRA, CDR2 YSYEKL.

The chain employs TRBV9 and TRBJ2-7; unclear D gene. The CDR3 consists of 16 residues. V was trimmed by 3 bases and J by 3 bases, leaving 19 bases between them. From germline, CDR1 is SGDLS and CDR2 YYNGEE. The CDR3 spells CASSGPRWTPDYEQYV. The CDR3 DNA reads TGTGCCAGCAGCGGGCCCAGGTGGACCCCCGACTACGAGCAGTACGTC.

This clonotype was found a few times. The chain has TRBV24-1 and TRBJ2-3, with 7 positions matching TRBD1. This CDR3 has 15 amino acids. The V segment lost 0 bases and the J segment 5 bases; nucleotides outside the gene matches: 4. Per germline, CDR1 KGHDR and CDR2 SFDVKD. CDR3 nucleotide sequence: TGTGCCACCAGTGATTTGAGGGACAGTCAAGATACGCAGTATTTT. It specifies CATSDLRDSQDTQYF.

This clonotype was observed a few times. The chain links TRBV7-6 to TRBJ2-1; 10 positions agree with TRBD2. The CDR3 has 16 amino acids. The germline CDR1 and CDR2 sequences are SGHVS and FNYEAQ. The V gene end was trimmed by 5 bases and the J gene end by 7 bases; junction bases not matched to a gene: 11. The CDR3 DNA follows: TGTGCCAGCAGCCCTAGCGGTAGCGGGGGGCTTAATGAGCAGTTCTTC. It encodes CASSPSGSGGLNEQFF.

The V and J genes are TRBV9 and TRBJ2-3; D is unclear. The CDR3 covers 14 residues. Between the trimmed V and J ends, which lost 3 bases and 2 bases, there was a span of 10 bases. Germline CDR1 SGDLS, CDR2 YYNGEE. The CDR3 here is CASSARVFTDTQYF. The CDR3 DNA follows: TGTGCCAGCAGCGCTCGTGTCTTCACAGATACGCAGTATTTT.

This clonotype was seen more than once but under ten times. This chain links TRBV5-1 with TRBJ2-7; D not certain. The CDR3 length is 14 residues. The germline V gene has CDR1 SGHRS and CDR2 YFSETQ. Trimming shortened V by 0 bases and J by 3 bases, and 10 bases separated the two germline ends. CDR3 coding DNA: TGCGCCAGCAGCTTGGAAGGTGTGAACTACGAGCAGTACTTC. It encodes CASSLEGVNYEQYF.

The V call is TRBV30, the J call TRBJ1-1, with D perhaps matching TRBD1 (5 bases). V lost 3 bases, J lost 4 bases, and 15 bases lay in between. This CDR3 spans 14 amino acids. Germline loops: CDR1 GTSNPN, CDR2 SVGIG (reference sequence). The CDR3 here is CAWRVTARFTEAFF. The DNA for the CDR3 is TGTGCCTGGAGGGTGACAGCACGCTTCACTGAAGCTTTCTTT.